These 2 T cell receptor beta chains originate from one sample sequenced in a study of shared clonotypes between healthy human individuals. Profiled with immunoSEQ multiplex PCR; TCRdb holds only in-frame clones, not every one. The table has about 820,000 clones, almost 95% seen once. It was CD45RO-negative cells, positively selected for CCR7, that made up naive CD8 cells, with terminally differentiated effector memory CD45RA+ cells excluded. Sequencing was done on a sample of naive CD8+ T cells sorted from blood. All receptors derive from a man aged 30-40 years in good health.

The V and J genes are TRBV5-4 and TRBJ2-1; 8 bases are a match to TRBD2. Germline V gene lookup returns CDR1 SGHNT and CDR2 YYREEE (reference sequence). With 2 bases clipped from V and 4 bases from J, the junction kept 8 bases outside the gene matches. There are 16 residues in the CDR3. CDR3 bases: TGTGCCAGCAGCTTCGGAAATAGCGGGGAGTACAATGAGCAGTTCTTC. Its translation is CASSFGNSGEYNEQFF. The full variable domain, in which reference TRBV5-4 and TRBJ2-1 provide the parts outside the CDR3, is ETGVTQSPTHLIKTRGQQVTLRCSSQSGHNTVSWYQQALGQGPQFIFQYYREEENGRGNFPPRFSGLQFPNYSSELNVNALELDDSALYLCASSFGNSGEYNEQFFGPGTRLTVL.

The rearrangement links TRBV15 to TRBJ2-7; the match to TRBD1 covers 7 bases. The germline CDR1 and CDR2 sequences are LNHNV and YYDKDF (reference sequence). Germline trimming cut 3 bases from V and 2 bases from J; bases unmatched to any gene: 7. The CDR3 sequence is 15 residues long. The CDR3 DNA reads TGTGCCACCAGCAGTAGCCGGGACAGACCCTACGAGCAGTACTTC. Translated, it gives CATSSSRDRPYEQYF.